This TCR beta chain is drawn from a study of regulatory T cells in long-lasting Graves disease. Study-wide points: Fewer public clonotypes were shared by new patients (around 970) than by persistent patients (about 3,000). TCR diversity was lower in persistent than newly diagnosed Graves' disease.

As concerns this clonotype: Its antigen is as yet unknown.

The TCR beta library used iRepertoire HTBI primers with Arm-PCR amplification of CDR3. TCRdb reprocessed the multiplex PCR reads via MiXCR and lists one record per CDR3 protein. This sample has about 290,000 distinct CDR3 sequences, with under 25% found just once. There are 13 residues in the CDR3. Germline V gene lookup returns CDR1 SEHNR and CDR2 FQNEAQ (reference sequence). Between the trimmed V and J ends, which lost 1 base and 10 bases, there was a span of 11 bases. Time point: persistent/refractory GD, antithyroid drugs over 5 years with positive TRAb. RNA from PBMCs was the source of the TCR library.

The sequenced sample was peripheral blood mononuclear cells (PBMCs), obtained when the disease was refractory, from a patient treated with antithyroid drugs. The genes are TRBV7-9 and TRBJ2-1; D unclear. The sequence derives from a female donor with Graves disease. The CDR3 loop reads CASSLVPSAEQFF. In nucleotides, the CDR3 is TGTGCCAGCAGCTTAGTCCCGAGTGCGGAGCAGTTCTTC.